Described below is a single T cell receptor beta chain sequence and its context. What it binds is not known. The CDR3 runs to 15 residues. Germline-derived CDR1 and CDR2 are SGHVS and FNYEAQ. V lost 0 bases and J lost 6, with 11 bases in between. CD8 cells classed as naive were CD45RO-negative and positively selected for CCR7, excluding terminally differentiated effector memory CD45RA+ cells. The sample is drawn from a study of shared clonotypes between healthy human individuals. Sequencing was performed with immunoSEQ multiplex PCR; in TCRdb, only in-frame clones are kept and a portion is missing. The repertoire has 2 million to 2.5 million clones, about 95% of them found once; the top ten carry about 1.1%. General study points: Donor scarcity curtailed the genetic and exposure-history diversity represented herein. A reduction in generation probabilities was seen for non-shared clonotypes relative to those shared by all four donors. Larger richness was generally estimated for naive than memory subsets. It was observed that 5% to 6% of naive CD4 clonotypes were shared across a few donors.

The chain links TRBV7-6 to TRBJ1-4, with D perhaps matching TRBD1 (5 bases). The sequence was collected from a man aged 18 to 35 in good health. Input material: naive CD8+ T cells sorted from blood. The CDR3 region has the DNA TGTGCCAGCAGCTTAGCGCGGCAGGGTCATGAAAAACTGTTTTTT. This encodes CASSLARQGHEKLFF.